Presented here are 6 T cell receptor beta chains from one specimen sequenced in a study of cytotoxic CD8 clonotypes in ibrutinib-treated CLL. Libraries were prepared by immunoSEQ multiplex PCR; TCRdb keeps only in-frame clonotypes and omits some of them. The sample records about 63,000 clones, around 52% being singletons. Sequencing used PBMCs, obtained after 12 months of ibrutinib treatment. The receptor source for this set is a human donor with chronic lymphocytic leukemia.

The chain uses TRBV6-5 and TRBJ2-3, with D possibly being TRBD2 (6 bases). Trimming took 2 bases from V and 2 from J, leaving 14 bases between them. The CDR3 runs to 16 residues. Per the germline V gene, CDR1 is MNHEY and CDR2 is SVGAGI. CDR3 protein: CASSYLRDFHTDTQYF. CDR3 nucleotides: TGTGCCAGCAGTTACCTCCGGGACTTTCACACAGATACGCAGTATTTT.

The chain recombines TRBV6-1 with TRBJ2-7; D gene ambiguous. With 0 bases removed from V and 7 bases from J, the gap between germline ends came to 16 bases. This CDR3 spans 15 amino acids. Germline V gives CDR1 MNHNS, CDR2 SASEGT. CDR3 residues: CASSEAEGFLGEQYF. DNA for the CDR3: TGTGCCAGCAGTGAAGCCGAAGGCTTTTTGGGAGAGCAGTACTTC.

The chain employs TRBV6-5 and TRBJ2-2, with D tentatively TRBD1 (6 bases). With 0 bases removed from V and 7 bases from J, the gap between germline ends came to 12 bases. The CDR3 is 15 residues long. CDR1 is MNHEY, CDR2 SVGAGI, per germline. Written as DNA, the CDR3 is TGTGCCAGCAGTTACTCGGCCAGGGGATTCGGGGAGCTGTTTTTT. It yields the protein CASSYSARGFGELFF.

This clone was detected a few times. This rearrangement joins TRBV19 to TRBJ1-2; D gene ambiguous. Germline-derived CDR1 and CDR2 are LNHDA and SQIVND (reference sequence). The length of the CDR3 is 12 residues. Trimming left V 8 bases short and J 4 bases short, with 11 bases between. CDR3 DNA sequence: TGTGCCAGTTTCCGGGCTATCTATGGCTACACCTTC. It codes for CASFRAIYGYTF.

The chain joins TRBV7-9 to TRBJ1-1; 7 bases fit TRBD1. The CDR3 totals 17 residues. V trimming: 3 bases; J trimming: 1 base; junction bases outside the gene matches: 11. CDR1 and CDR2 (germline): SEHNR, FQNEAQ (reference sequence). The CDR3 DNA is TGTGCCAGCAGCTTCTCTACAAGGAAGGGGGCGAACACTGAAGCTTTCTTT. Translation: CASSFSTRKGANTEAFF.

V and J are TRBV19 and TRBJ1-6, with D hard to call. This CDR3 spans 14 amino acids. The V end lost 10 bases, the J end lost 7 bases, and 17 bases lay between the germline ends. The germline gives CDR1 LNHDA, CDR2 SQIVND (reference sequence). This CDR3 reads CATKGSVQNSPLHF. Written as DNA, the CDR3 is TGTGCCACTAAAGGCTCAGTGCAAAATTCACCCCTCCACTTT.